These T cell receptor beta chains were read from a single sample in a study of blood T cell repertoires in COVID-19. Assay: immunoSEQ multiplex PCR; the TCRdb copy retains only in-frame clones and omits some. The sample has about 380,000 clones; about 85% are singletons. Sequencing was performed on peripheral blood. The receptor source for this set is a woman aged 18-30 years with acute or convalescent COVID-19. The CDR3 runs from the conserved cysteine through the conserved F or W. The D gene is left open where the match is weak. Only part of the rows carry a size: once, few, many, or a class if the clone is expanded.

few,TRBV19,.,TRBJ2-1,CASSRTDRSSYNEQFF,TGTGCCAGTAGTCGAACGGACAGAAGCTCCTACAATGAGCAGTTCTTC
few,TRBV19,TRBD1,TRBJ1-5,CASSYDRGLNQPQHF,TGTGCCAGTAGTTATGACAGGGGCCTTAATCAGCCCCAGCATTTT
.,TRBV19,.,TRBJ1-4,CASSDPGWEKLFF,TGTGCCAGTAGCGATCCAGGGTGGGAAAAACTGTTTTTT
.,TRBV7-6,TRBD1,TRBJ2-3,CASSRDRDRDTDTQYF,TGTGCCAGCAGCCGCGACCGGGACAGGGACACAGATACGCAGTATTTT
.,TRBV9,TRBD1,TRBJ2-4,CASSAGTGAAKNIQYF,TGTGCCAGCAGCGCTGGGACAGGGGCGGCCAAAAACATTCAGTACTTC
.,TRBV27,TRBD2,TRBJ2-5,CASSSGLAGTETQYF,TGTGCCAGCAGTTCCGGACTAGCGGGGACGGAGACCCAGTACTTC
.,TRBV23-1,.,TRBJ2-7,CASSHPKDRRSYEQYF,TGCGCCAGCAGTCACCCCAAGGACAGAAGATCCTACGAGCAGTACTTC
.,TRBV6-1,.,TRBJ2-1,CASSERRGMNEQFF,TGTGCCAGCAGTGAAAGGAGAGGGATGAATGAGCAGTTCTTC
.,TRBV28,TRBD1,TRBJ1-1,CASSHPRGHAEAFF,TGTGCCAGCAGCCACCCCAGGGGGCACGCTGAAGCTTTCTTT
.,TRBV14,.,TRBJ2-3,CASSQESLATDTQYF,TGTGCCAGCAGCCAAGAGTCGTTGGCTACAGATACGCAGTATTTT
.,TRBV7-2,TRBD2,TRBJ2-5,CASSLESTGGETQYF,TGTGCCAGCAGCTTAGAATCCACGGGGGGGGAGACCCAGTACTTC
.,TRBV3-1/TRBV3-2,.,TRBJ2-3,CASGGQPVAGESTDTQYF,TGTGCCAGCGGAGGACAGCCTGTGGCGGGGGAGAGCACAGATACGCAGTATTTT
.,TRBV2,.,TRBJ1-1,CASSRDMNTEAFF,TGTGCCAGCAGTCGGGACATGAACACTGAAGCTTTCTTT
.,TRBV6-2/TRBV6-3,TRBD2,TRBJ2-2,CASSYPGLAPTGELFF,TGTGCCAGCAGTTACCCCGGACTAGCGCCCACCGGGGAGCTGTTTTTT
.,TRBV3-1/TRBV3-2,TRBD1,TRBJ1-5,CASSQGQGVSNQPQHF,TGTGCCAGCAGCCAGGGACAGGGGGTCTCCAATCAGCCCCAGCATTTT
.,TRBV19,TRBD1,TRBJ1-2,CASSNDRGQVYGYTF,TGTGCCAGTAGTAACGACAGGGGGCAGGTCTATGGCTACACCTTC
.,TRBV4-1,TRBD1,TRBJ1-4,CASSQGWRDRVHEKLFF,TGCGCCAGCAGCCAAGGGTGGCGAGACAGGGTACATGAAAAACTGTTTTTT
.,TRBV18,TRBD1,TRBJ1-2,CASSPTGGNGYTF,TGTGCCAGCTCACCGACAGGGGGGAATGGCTACACCTTC
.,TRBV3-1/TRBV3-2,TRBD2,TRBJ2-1,CASSPTSAGHEQFF,TGTGCCAGCAGCCCGACTAGCGCCGGGCATGAGCAGTTCTTC
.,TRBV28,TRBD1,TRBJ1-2,CASRGQGGYGYTF,TGTGCCAGCAGGGGACAGGGAGGGTATGGCTACACCTTC
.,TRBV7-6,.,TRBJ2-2,CASSLVQGIANTGELFF,TGTGCCAGCAGCTTAGTCCAGGGGATAGCGAACACCGGGGAGCTGTTTTTT
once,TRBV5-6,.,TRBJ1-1,CASSLEWRISNTEAFF,TGTGCCAGCAGCTTGGAGTGGAGGATCTCGAACACTGAAGCTTTCTTT
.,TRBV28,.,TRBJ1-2,CASSFLQGYYGYTF,TGTGCCAGCAGTTTTCTACAGGGCTACTATGGCTACACCTTC
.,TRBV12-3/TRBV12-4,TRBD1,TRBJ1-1,CASSRQGGTEAFF,TGTGCCAGCAGTCGACAGGGGGGGACTGAAGCTTTCTTT
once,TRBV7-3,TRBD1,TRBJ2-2,CASSLRQGDTGELFF,TGTGCCAGCAGCTTAAGGCAGGGGGACACCGGGGAGCTGTTTTTT
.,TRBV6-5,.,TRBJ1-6,CASSPRTENSPLHF,TGTGCCAGCAGTCCCAGAACAGAAAATTCACCCCTCCACTTT
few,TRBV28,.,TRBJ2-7,CASSGGTPAPEQYF,TGTGCCAGCAGCGGGGGGACACCCGCCCCCGAGCAGTACTTC
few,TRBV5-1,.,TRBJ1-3,CASSLGTIWSGNTIYF,TGCGCCAGCAGCTTAGGGACAATTTGGTCTGGAAACACCATATATTTT
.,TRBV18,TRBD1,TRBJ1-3,CASSAGQADSGNTIYF,TGTGCCAGCTCAGCGGGACAGGCCGACTCTGGAAACACCATATATTTT
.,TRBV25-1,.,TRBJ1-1,CASTGGTEAFF,TGTGCCAGCACCGGGGGAACTGAAGCTTTCTTT
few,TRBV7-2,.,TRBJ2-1,CASSLPAYNEQFF,TGTGCCAGCAGCTTACCGGCCTACAATGAGCAGTTCTTC
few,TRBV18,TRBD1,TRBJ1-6,CASSTDRAPYSPLHF,TGTGCCAGCTCGACAGACAGGGCACCCTATTCACCCCTCCACTTT
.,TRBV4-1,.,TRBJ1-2,CASSRQNDLNGYTF,TGCGCCAGCAGCCGACAGAACGACCTAAATGGCTACACCTTC
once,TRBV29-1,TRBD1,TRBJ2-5,CSAVRGQETQYF,TGCAGCGCCGTCAGGGGGCAAGAGACCCAGTACTTC
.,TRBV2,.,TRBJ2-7,CASTQGLREQYF,TGTGCCAGCACCCAGGGTCTTCGGGAGCAGTACTTC
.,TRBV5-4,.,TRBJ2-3,CASSPSSGYTDTQYF,TGTGCCAGCAGCCCTAGTAGCGGCTACACAGATACGCAGTATTTT
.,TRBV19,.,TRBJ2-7,CASSPSRSRDEQYF,TGTGCCAGTAGCCCCTCAAGATCCAGGGACGAGCAGTACTTC
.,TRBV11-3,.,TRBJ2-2,CASSFLAGNTGELFF,TGTGCCAGCAGCTTTCTGGCGGGGAACACCGGGGAGCTGTTTTTT
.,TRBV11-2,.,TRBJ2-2,CASSPATSRHGELFF,TGTGCCAGCAGCCCCGCCACTTCCCGACACGGGGAGCTGTTTTTT
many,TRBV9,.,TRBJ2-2,CASSERDRSYSGELFF,TGTGCCAGCAGCGAGCGGGACAGGTCTTATTCCGGGGAGCTGTTTTTT
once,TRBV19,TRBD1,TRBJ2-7,CASSVGTDYEQYF,TGTGCCAGTAGTGTCGGGACAGACTACGAGCAGTACTTC
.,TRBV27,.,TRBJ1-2,CASSLSFGDYGYTF,TGTGCCAGCAGTTTATCGTTCGGGGACTATGGCTACACCTTC
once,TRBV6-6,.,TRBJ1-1,CASSYSRGTEAFF,TGTGCCAGCAGTTACTCAAGGGGAACTGAAGCTTTCTTT
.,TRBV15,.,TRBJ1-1,CATSRDRGWDTEAFF,TGTGCCACCAGCAGAGATAGGGGATGGGACACTGAAGCTTTCTTT
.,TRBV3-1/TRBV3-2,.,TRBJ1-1,CASSQGSLGGTEAFF,TGTGCCAGCAGCCAGGGTTCCCTGGGGGGAACTGAAGCTTTCTTT
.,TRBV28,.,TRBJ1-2,CASTLDMKRGYTF,TGTGCCAGCACCCTGGACATGAAGAGGGGCTACACCTTC
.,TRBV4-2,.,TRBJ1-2,CASRGGFNYGYTF,TGTGCCAGCAGGGGGGGGTTCAACTATGGCTACACCTTC
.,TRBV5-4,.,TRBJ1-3,CASSLPAARQEAGNTIYF,TGTGCCAGCAGCTTGCCCGCAGCCCGACAGGAGGCTGGAAACACCATATATTTT
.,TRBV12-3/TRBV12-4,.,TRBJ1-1,CASSRNQGTEAFF,TGTGCCAGCAGTAGAAACCAGGGGACTGAAGCTTTCTTT
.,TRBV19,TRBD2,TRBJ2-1,CASSLTSGGVNEQFF,TGTGCCAGTAGTCTGACTAGCGGGGGAGTCAATGAGCAGTTCTTC
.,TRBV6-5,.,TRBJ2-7,CASSYSSLGGIYEQYF,TGTGCCAGCAGTTACTCATCTTTAGGGGGTATCTACGAGCAGTACTTC
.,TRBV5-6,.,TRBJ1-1,CASSPAPGQRSTEAFF,TGTGCCAGCAGCCCAGCCCCGGGACAAAGGTCGACAGAAGCTTTCTTT
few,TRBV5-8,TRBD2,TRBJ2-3,CASSLESSGKADTQYF,TGTGCCAGCAGCTTGGAGTCTAGCGGGAAAGCAGATACGCAGTATTTT
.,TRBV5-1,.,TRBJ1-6,CASSLGESNSPLHF,TGCGCCAGCAGCTTGGGGGAGAGTAATTCACCCCTCCACTTT
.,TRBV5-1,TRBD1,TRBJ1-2,CASSTGGSGYGYTF,TGCGCCAGCAGCACAGGGGGTAGCGGCTATGGCTACACCTTC
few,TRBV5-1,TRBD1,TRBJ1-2,CASSPRWDSLYGYTF,TGCGCCAGCAGCCCTCGGTGGGACAGCTTATATGGCTACACCTTC
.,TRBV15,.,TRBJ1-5,CATSRLDQPQHF,TGTGCCACCAGCAGACTTGATCAGCCCCAGCATTTT
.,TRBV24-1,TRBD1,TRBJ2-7,CATSERRDREAF,TGTGCCACCAGTGAACGACGAGACAGGGAAGCCTTC
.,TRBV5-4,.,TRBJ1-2,CASSLETGDNYGYTF,TGTGCCAGCAGCTTGGAGACAGGCGATAACTATGGCTACACCTTC